The following is a T cell receptor beta chain sequence with its context. This entry comes from a study of blood T cell repertoires in COVID-19. Study details: COVID-19 samples, acute and convalescent, were from the United States, Italy and Spain.

In the source study's methods: Using reference gene primer amplification, nucleated cell counts were estimated. Sequenced by immunoSEQ multiplex PCR; TCRdb stores in-frame clones only, minus some. The DNA was the basis for D and trimming; V, J and clone size are from that table. In the table there are 150,000 to 200,000 clones, approximately 80% of which are singletons. Enrollment of patients from Seattle took place during active infection, with longitudinal follow-up. The CDR3 loop spans 14 amino acids. Trimming at V came to 5 bases and at J to 10 bases, leaving 8 bases not matched to a gene. Germline CDR1 is LNHDA and CDR2 is SQIVND (reference sequence).

This TCR was recovered from a man aged 55 to 69 with COVID-19, enrolled during active disease. The sequenced material came from peripheral blood. The rearrangement links TRBV19 to TRBJ1-6; 7 bases are shared with TRBD1. The CDR3, as DNA: TGTGCCAGTAGTCGCCGAGGGGGCGAGTCACCCCTCCACTTT. This encodes CASSRRGGESPLHF.